This passage covers 10 T cell receptor beta chains from one sample sequenced in a study of shared clonotypes between healthy human individuals. Clones were sequenced by immunoSEQ multiplex PCR, and TCRdb holds only the in-frame ones, with some missing. The sample lists 2 million to 2.5 million clones; about 90% were seen once. Material: naive CD4+ T cells from PBMCs. The subset: CD45RA+ positively selected. All receptors derive from a man aged 18 to 30 in good health. Some clones in this sample may be carry-over from other donors' samples.

With regard to this clone: Additional DNA sequences in this sample encode the identical CDR3. V gene TRBV28 combines with J gene TRBJ1-2, with a tentative D call TRBD1 (5 bases). The CDR3 has 14 residues. Trimming cost V 5 bases and J 2 bases, with 12 bases left between them. Germline lookup yields CDR1 MDHEN and CDR2 SYDVKM. CDR3 in amino acids: CASSSGTGNYGYTF. The CDR3 coding sequence is TGTGCCAGCAGTAGTGGGACGGGAAACTATGGCTACACCTTC.

The gene calls are TRBV28 and TRBJ2-5; 9 nucleotides line up with TRBD1. With 3 bases clipped from V and 7 bases from J, the junction kept 9 bases outside the gene matches. The CDR3 has 15 residues. Germline V CDR1 and CDR2: MDHEN, SYDVKM. This CDR3 reads CASSFLGQGARTQYF. The DNA of the CDR3 is TGTGCCAGCAGTTTCTTGGGACAGGGCGCCCGGACCCAGTACTTC.

This clone was counted between two and nine times. Other DNA sequences in the same sample also yield this CDR3. V and J are TRBV18 and TRBJ2-5; D remains unclear. V dropped 4 bases and J dropped 2 bases, with 2 bases sitting between them. CDR3 length: 11 amino acids. Germline loops: CDR1 KGHSH, CDR2 LQKENI. The CDR3 DNA follows: TGTGCCAGCTCACTACAAGAGACCCAGTACTTC. It translates to CASSLQETQYF.

This rearrangement joins TRBV29-1 to TRBJ1-1; tentatively, D is TRBD1 (6 bases). Trimming shortened V by 2 bases and J by 1 base, and 11 bases separated the two germline ends. In germline, CDR1 is SQVTM, CDR2 ANQGSEA. This CDR3 is built from 14 residues. CDR3 coding DNA: TGCAGCGTTGAAAGAGGAGGGGGGAACACTGAAGCTTTCTTT. As protein: CSVERGGGNTEAFF.

This chain uses TRBV6-5 with TRBJ2-1, with a tentative D call TRBD2 (6 bases). In germline, CDR1 is MNHEY, CDR2 SVGAGI. The CDR3 runs 14 residues. Trimming stripped 5 bases from V and 0 bases from J, with 8 bases between. CDR3 sequence reads: CASSGTYSYNEQFF. The CDR3, as DNA: TGTGCCAGCAGTGGGACTTACTCCTACAATGAGCAGTTCTTC.

About this clone itself: The same CDR3 is also encoded by other DNA sequences in this sample. This chain links TRBV5-1 with TRBJ2-2, with a possible D match to TRBD2 (5 bases). V shed 0 bases and J shed 0 bases, with 9 bases lying between them. In germline, CDR1 is SGHRS, CDR2 YFSETQ. CDR3 size: 16 residues. CDR3 region: CASSLVVGTNTGELFF. CDR3 bases: TGCGCCAGCAGCTTGGTGGTCGGGACGAACACCGGGGAGCTGTTTTTT.

This clone came up once. CDR3 sequence reads: CASSQEKGTPADNEQFF. The CDR3 nucleotides are TGCGCCAGCAGCCAAGAGAAGGGGACCCCGGCGGACAATGAGCAGTTCTTC. The chain couples TRBV4-1 to TRBJ2-1; possibly TRBD1 or TRBD2 for D (5 bases each). The CDR3 has 17 residues. Germline CDR1 MGHRA, CDR2 YSYEKL. V lost 0 bases to trimming and J lost 5 bases, with 17 bases between them.

The chain recombines TRBV7-2 with TRBJ2-1; tentatively, D is TRBD1 (6 bases). Trimming removed 3 bases at V and 7 bases at J, with 13 bases between. In germline, CDR1 is SGHTA, CDR2 FQGNSA. This CDR3 is 14 amino acids long. DNA of the CDR3: TGTGCCAGCAGCTTGGACAGTTTGGGGAATGAGCAGTTCTTC. Translation: CASSLDSLGNEQFF.

The chain has TRBV4-1 and TRBJ1-1; D gene unclear. Germline CDR1 reads MGHRA; CDR2 reads YSYEKL. The CDR3 runs 16 residues. Trimming took off 8 bases at V and 0 bases at J, with 19 bases between the two ends. The CDR3: CASGGEGQTMNTEAFF. For the CDR3, the DNA is TGCGCCAGCGGCGGGGAAGGGCAGACCATGAACACTGAAGCTTTCTTT.

The chain carries TRBV7-3 and TRBJ2-5; D is ambiguous. This CDR3 spans 14 amino acids. Germline assignment: CDR1 SGHTA and CDR2 FQGTGA. V lost 1 base, J lost 4 bases, and 10 bases lay in between. The CDR3 loop reads CASSLNPAGETQYF. CDR3 nucleotides: TGTGCCAGCAGCTTAAACCCGGCCGGAGAGACCCAGTACTTC.